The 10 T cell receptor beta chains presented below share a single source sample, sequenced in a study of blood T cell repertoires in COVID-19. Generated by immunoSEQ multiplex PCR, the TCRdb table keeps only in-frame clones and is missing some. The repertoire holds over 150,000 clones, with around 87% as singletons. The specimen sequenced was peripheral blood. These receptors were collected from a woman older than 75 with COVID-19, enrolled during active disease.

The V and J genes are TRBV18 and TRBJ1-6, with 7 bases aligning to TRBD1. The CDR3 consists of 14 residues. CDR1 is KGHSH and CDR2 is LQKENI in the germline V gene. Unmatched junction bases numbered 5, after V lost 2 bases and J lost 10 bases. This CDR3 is CASSPDRVRSPLHF. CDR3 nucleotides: TGTGCCAGCTCACCAGACAGGGTACGCTCACCCCTCCACTTT.

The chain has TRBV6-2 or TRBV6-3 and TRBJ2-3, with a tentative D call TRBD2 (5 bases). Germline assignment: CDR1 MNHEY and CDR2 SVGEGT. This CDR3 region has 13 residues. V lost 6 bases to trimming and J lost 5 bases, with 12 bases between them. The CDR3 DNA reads TGTGCCAGCAGCCATCCGGGGAGAGATACGCAGTATTTT. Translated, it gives CASSHPGRDTQYF.

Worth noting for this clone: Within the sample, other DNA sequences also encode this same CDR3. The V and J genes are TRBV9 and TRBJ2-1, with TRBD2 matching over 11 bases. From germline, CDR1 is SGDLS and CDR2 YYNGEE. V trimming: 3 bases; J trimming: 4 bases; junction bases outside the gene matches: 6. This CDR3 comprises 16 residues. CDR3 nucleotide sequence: TGTGCCAGCAGCGCCGGGGGGACTAGCGGTTACAATGAGCAGTTCTTC. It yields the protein CASSAGGTSGYNEQFF.

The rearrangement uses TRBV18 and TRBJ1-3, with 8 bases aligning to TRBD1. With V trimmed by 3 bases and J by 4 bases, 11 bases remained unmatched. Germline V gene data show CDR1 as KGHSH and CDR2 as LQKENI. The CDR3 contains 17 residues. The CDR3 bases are TGTGCCAGCTCACCTTACTCAGGGGGCCTTTCCGGAAACACCATATATTTT. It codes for CASSPYSGGLSGNTIYF.

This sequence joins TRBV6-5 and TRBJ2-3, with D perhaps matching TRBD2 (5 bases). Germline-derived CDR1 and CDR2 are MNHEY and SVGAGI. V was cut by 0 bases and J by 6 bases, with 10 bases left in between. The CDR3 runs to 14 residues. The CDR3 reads CASSYSRGRDTQYF. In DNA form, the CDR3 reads TGTGCCAGCAGTTACTCCCGGGGAAGGGATACGCAGTATTTT.

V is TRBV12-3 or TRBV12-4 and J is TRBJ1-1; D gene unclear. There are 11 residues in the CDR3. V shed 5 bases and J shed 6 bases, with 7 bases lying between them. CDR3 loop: CASSQLAEAFF. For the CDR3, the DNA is TGTGCCAGCAGTCAACTTGCTGAAGCTTTCTTT.

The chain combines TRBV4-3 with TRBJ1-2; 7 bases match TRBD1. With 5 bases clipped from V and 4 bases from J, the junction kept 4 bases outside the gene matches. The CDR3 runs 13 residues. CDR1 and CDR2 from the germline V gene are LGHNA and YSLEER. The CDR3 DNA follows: TGCGCCAGCAGCAACAGGGGAGGCTATGGCTACACCTTC. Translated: CASSNRGGYGYTF.

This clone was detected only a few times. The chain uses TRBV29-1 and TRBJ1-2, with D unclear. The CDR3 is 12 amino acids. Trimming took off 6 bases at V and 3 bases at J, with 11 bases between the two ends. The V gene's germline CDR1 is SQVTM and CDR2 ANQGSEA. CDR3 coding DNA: TGCAGCGTGGCTCCAGGTGACTATGGCTACACCTTC. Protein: CSVAPGDYGYTF.

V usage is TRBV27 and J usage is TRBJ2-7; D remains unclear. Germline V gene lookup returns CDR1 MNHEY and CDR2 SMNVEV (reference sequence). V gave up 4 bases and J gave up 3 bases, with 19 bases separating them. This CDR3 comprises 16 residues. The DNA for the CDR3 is TGTGCCAGCAGTTCCCAACCACCGACACCCCACTACGAGCAGTACTTC. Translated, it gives CASSSQPPTPHYEQYF.

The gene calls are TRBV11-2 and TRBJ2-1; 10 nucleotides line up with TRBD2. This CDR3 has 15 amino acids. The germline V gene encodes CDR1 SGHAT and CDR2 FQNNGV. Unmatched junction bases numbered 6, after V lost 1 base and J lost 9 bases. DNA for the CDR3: TGTGCCAGCAGCTTAGGCCTAGCGGGAGTTTTTGAGCAGTTCTTC. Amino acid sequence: CASSLGLAGVFEQFF.